This T cell receptor (beta chain) derives from a study of cytomegalovirus exposure and HLA in healthy donors. The germline V gene encodes CDR1 MNHEY and CDR2 SMNVEV (reference sequence). The ends were cut back, 6 bases at V and 5 bases at J, with 14 bases in the middle. This CDR3 contains 15 residues. The PCR made use of 60 Vbeta and 13 Jbeta primers. TCRdb keeps only in-frame clones here, not all; method: immunoSEQ multiplex PCR. This listing includes approximately 80,000 clones. This chain joins TRBV27 and TRBJ1-6; D possibly corresponds to TRBD1 (6 bases). Sample: PBMCs. The sequence derives from a woman aged 25 to 39 in good health and CMV-seronegative. CDR3 coding DNA: TGTGCCAGCAGGACCACAGGGTTCGATAATTCACCCCTCCACTTT. Translating it yields CASRTTGFDNSPLHF.